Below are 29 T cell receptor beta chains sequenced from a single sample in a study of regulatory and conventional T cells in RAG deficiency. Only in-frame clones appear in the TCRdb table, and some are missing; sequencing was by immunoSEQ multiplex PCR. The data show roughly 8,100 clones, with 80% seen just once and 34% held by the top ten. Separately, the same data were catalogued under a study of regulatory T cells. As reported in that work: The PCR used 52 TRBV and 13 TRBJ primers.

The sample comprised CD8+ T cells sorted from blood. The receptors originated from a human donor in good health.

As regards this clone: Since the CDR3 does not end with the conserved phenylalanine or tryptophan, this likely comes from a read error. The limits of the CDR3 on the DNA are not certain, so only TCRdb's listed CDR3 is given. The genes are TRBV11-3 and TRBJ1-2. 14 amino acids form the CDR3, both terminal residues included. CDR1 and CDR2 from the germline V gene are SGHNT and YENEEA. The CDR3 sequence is CASSESHDLGKTYG.

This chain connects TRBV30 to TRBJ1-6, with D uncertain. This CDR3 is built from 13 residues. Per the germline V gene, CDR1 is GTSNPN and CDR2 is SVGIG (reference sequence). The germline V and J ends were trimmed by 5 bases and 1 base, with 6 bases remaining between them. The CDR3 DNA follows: TGTGCCTGGGGGGATTCCTATAATTCACCCCTCCACTTT. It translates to CAWGDSYNSPLHF.

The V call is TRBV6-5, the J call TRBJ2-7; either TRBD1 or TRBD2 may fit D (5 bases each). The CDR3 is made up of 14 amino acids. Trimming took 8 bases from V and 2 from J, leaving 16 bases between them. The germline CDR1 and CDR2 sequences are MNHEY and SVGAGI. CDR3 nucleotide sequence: TGTGCCAGCGGAGTGACAGCGGTAACCTACGAGCAGTACTTC. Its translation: CASGVTAVTYEQYF.

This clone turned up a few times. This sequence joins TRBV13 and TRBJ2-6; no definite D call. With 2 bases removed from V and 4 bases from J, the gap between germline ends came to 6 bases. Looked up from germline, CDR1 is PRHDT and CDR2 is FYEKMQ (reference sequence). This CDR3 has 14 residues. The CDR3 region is CASSLRSGANVLTF. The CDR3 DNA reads TGTGCCAGCAGCTTACGTTCGGGGGCCAACGTCCTGACTTTC.

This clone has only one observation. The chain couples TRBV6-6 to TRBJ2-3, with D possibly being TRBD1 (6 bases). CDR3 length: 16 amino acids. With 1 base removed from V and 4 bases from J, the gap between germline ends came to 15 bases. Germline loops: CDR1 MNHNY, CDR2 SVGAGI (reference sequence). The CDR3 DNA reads TGTGCCAGCAGTTACTATAGCAACAGGGTTTCAGATACGCAGTATTTT. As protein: CASSYYSNRVSDTQYF.

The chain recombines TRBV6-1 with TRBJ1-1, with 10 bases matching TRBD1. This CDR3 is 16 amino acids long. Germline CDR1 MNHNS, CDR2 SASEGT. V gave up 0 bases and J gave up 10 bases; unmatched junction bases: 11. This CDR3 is CASSEAEGQGSGGAFF. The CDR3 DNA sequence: TGTGCCAGCAGTGAAGCTGAGGGACAGGGGTCAGGAGGAGCTTTCTTT.

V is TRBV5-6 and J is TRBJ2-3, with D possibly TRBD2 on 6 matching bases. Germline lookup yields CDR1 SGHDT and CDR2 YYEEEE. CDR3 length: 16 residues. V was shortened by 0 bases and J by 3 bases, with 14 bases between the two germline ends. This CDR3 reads CASSLVGGILTDTQYF. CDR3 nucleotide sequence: TGTGCCAGCAGCTTGGTTGGCGGGATTCTGACAGATACGCAGTATTTT. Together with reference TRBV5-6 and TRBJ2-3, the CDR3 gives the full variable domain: DAGVTQSPTHLIKTRGQQVTLRCSPKSGHDTVSWYQQALGQGPQFIFQYYEEEERQRGNFPDRFSGHQFPNYSSELNVNALLLGDSALYLCASSLVGGILTDTQYFGPGTRLTVL.

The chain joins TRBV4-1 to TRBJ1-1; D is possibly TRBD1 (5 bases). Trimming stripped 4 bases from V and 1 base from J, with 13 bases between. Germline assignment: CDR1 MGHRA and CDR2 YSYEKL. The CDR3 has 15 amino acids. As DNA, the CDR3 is TGCGCCAGCAGCCCTGGACACGGATCGAACACTGAAGCTTTCTTT. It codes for CASSPGHGSNTEAFF.

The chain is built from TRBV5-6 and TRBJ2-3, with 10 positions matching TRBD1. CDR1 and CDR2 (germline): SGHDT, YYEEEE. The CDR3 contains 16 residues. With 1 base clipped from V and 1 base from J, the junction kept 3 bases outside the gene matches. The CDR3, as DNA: TGTGCCAGCAGCTTGAGTGGGACAGGGGGCACAGATACGCAGTATTTT. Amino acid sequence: CASSLSGTGGTDTQYF.

CDR3 in DNA: TGTGCCAGCAGCCGGACAGGGGGGGACAATGAGCAGTTCTTC. Protein product: CASSRTGGDNEQFF. V is TRBV7-9 and J is TRBJ2-1, with 10 bases matching TRBD1. V was pared by 5 bases and J by 5 bases, with 3 bases of the junction left unmatched. The CDR3 contains 14 residues. Germline lookup yields CDR1 SEHNR and CDR2 FQNEAQ (reference sequence).

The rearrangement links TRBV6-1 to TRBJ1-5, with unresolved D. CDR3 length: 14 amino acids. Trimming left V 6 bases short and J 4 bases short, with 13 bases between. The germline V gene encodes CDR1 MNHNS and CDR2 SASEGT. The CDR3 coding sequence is TGTGCCAGCAGCGTTTTGGGATCTAATCAGCCCCAGCATTTT. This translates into CASSVLGSNQPQHF.

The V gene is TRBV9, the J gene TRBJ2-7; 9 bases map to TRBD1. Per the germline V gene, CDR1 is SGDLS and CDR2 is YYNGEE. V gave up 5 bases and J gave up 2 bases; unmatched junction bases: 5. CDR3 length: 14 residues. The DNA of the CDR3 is TGTGCCAGCAGTCCCGGGACAGGGCCCTACGAGCAGTACTTC. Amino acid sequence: CASSPGTGPYEQYF.

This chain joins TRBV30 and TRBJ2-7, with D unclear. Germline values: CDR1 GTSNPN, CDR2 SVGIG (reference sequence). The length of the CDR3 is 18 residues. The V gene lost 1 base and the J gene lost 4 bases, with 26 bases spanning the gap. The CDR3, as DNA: TGTGCCTGGAGTGGAAGACTCCAGCCTCCCACTTTAGGTTACGAGCAGTACTTC. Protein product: CAWSGRLQPPTLGYEQYF. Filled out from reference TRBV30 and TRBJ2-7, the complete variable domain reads SQTIHQWPATLVQPVGSPLSLECTVEGTSNPNLYWYRQAAGRGLQLLFYSVGIGQISSEVPQNLSASRPQDRQFILSSKKLLLSDSGFYLCAWSGRLQPPTLGYEQYFGPGTRLTVT.

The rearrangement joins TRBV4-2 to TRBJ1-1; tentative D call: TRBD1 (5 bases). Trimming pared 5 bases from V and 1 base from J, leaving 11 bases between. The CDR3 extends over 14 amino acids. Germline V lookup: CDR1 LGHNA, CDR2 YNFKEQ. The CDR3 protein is CASSLDGQNTEAFF. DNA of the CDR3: TGTGCCAGCAGCTTAGACGGACAGAACACTGAAGCTTTCTTT.

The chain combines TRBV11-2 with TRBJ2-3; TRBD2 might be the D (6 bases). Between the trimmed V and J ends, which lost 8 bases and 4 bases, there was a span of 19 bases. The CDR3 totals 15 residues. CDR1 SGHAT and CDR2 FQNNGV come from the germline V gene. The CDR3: CASGGLEVVADTQYF. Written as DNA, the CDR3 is TGTGCCAGCGGGGGACTGGAAGTGGTCGCAGATACGCAGTATTTT.

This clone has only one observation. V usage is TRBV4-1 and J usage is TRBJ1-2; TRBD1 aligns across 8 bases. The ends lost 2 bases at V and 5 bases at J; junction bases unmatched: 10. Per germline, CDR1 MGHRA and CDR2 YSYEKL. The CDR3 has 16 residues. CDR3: CASSQSGSDRAYGYTF. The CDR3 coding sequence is TGCGCCAGCAGCCAATCTGGGTCGGACAGGGCTTATGGCTACACCTTC.

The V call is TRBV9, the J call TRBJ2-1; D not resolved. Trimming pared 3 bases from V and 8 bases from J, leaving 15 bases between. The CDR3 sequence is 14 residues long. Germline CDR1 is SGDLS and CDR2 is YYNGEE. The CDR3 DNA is TGTGCCAGCAGCGGAAGACTCCCGGACGATGAGCAGTTCTTC. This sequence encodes CASSGRLPDDEQFF.

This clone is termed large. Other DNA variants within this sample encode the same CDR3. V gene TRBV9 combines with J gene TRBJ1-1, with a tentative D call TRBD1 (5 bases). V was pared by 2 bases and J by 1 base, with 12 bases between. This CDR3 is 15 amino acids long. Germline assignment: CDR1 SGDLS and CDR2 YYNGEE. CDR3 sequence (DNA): TGTGCCAGCAGCGTGGGGACGGGTTCGAACACTGAAGCTTTCTTT. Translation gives CASSVGTGSNTEAFF.

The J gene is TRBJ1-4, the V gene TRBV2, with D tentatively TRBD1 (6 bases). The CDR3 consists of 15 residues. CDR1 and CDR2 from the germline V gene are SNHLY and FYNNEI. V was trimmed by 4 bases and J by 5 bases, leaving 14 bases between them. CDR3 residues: CASSAYRARNEKLFF. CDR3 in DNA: TGTGCCAGCAGTGCCTACAGGGCCCGGAATGAAAAACTGTTTTTT.

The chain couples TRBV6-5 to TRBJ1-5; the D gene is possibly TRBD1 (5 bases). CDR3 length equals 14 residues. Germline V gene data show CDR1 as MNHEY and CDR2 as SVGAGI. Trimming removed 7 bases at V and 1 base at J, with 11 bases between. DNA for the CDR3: TGTGCCAGCAATGGGCGGGGGAGCAATCAGCCCCAGCATTTT. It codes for CASNGRGSNQPQHF.

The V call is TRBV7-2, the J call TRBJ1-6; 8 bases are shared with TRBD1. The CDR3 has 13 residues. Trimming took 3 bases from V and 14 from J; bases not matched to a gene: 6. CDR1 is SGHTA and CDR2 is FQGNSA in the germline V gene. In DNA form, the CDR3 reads TGTGCCAGCAGCTTTGGACAGGGAACAACCCTCCACTTT. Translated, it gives CASSFGQGTTLHF. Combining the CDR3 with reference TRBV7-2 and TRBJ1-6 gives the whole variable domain GAGVSQSPSNKVTEKGKDVELRCDPISGHTALYWYRQSLGQGLEFLIYFQGNSAPDKSGLPSDRFSAERTGGSVSTLTIQRTQQEDSAVYLCASSFGQGTTLHFGNGTRLTVT.

The CDR3 loop reads CASSLVVDGTDTQYF. The DNA for the CDR3 is TGCGCCAGCAGCTTGGTTGTCGACGGGACAGATACGCAGTATTTT. The chain joins TRBV5-1 to TRBJ2-3; D gene unclear. The CDR3 totals 15 residues. Germline CDR1 is SGHRS and CDR2 is YFSETQ. Trimming removed 0 bases from V and 3 bases from J, with 11 bases in between.

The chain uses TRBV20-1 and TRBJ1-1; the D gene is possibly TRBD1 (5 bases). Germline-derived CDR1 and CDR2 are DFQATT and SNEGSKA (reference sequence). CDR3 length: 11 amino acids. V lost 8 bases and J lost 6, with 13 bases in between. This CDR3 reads CSPGGASEAFF. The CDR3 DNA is TGCAGTCCCGGCGGGGCTTCTGAAGCTTTCTTT.

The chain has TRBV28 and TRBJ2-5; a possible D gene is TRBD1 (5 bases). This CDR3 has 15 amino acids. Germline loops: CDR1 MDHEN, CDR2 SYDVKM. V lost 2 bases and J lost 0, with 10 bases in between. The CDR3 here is CASSLGRGYQETQYF. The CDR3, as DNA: TGTGCCAGCAGTTTAGGTAGGGGCTACCAAGAGACCCAGTACTTC.

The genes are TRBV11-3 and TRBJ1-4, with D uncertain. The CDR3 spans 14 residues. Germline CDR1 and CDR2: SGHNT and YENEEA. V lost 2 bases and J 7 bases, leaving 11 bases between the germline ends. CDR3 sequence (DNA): TGTGCCAGCAGCTTAAGGACTTGGGGTGAAAAACTGTTTTTT. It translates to CASSLRTWGEKLFF.

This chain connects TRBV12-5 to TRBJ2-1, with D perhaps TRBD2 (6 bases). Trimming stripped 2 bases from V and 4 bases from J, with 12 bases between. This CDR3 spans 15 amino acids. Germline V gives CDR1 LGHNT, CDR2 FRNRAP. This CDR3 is CASGLTPAGYNEQFF. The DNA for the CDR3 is TGTGCTAGTGGTTTGACCCCCGCGGGATACAATGAGCAGTTCTTC. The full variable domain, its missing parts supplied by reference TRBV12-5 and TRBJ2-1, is DARVTQTPRHKVTEMGQEVTMRCQPILGHNTVFWYRQTMMQGLELLAYFRNRAPLDDSGMPKDRFSAEMPDATLATLKIQPSEPRDSAVYFCASGLTPAGYNEQFFGPGTRLTVL.

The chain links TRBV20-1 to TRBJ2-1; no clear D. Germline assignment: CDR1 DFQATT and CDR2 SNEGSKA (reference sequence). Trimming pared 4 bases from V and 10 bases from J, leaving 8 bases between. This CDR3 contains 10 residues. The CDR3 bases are TGCAGTGCTATATACGGGGAGCAGTTCTTC. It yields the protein CSAIYGEQFF.

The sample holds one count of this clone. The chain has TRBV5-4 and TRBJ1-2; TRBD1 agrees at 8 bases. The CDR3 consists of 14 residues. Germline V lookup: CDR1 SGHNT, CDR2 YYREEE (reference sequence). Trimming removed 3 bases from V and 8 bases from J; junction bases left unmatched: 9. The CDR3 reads CASSWGQVATGYTF. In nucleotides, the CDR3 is TGTGCCAGCAGCTGGGGACAGGTGGCCACCGGCTACACCTTC.

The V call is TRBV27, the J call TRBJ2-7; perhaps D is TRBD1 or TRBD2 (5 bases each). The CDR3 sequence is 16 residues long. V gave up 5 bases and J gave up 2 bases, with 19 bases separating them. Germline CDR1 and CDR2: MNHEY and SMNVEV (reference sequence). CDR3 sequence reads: CASSPRDGGSTYEQYF. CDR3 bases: TGTGCCAGCAGTCCCAGGGATGGCGGGTCTACCTACGAGCAGTACTTC.